Sequencing of this T cell receptor beta chain was carried out in a study of vaccination and CD4 T cells after COVID-19. Across the whole study: The convalescents, six males and four females, included two who were Hispanic. Stimulation of the cells used overlapping spike peptide pools from SARS-CoV-2 and from the common cold coronaviruses HCoV-NL63, HCoV-OC43 and HCoV-229E.

The V and J ends lost 3 bases and 3 bases respectively, with 15 bases between them. Germline V gene data show CDR1 as LNHDA and CDR2 as SQIVND (reference sequence). CDR3 size: 16 residues. Sample treatment: roughly nine-day PBMC culture with coronavirus spike peptide pools or control peptides (ViraFEST assay). Those CD4+ T cells from the unexposed donor predate the COVID-19 pandemic (2011-2018). An Oncomine TCR Beta short-read assay was used to sequence the DNA from cultured CD4+ T cells. In this case, cultured CD4+ T cells provided the extracted genomic DNA. Using its own MiXCR run on the PCR reads, TCRdb lists one record per CDR3 protein. Here the sample spans more than 8,500 distinct CDR3 sequences, approximately 31% being singletons. Study-level points and caveats: Spike mono-reactivity held for 304 of 307 vaccine-specific clones in convalescent patients. Early post-infection timepoints were missing, and relatively few convalescent patients were studied.

This clonotype has just one count. Its antigen is unknown. Sequenced material: CD4+ T cells from blood, cultured in vitro. The chain combines TRBV19 with TRBJ2-1; the D is unclear. This sequence was found in a human donor in good health. CDR3 amino acids: CASSMRPQSYYNEQFF. The CDR3 bases are TGTGCCAGTAGTATGCGGCCCCAAAGCTACTACAATGAGCAGTTCTTC.